The clone carrying this T cell receptor beta chain is a singleton in its sample. A much larger clone lies one base from this, so it may be a read error. The library came from three nested PCR rounds adapted from ARM-PCR protocols. TCRdb recomputed calls from the multiplex PCR reads with MiXCR, one row per CDR3 protein. The sample records 76,000 or so distinct CDR3 sequences, approximately 71% being singletons. CDR1 and CDR2 from the germline V gene are DFQATT and SNEGSKA (reference sequence). J was trimmed by 8 bases and V by 3 bases; bases with no gene match: 12. This CDR3 spans 15 amino acids. This specimen comes from a study of tumor and adjacent non-tumor tissue in lung cancer. RNA was extracted from bulk tissue without any cell sorting.

The source of this sequence is a woman in her 70s with non-small cell lung cancer. V and J are TRBV20-1 and TRBJ2-1; 8 nucleotides line up with TRBD1. The material sequenced was lung tumor tissue. The CDR3 bases are TGCAGTGCTAGGCAGGACAGGGAGGACGTCGATGAGCAGTTCTTC. Translation gives CSARQDREDVDEQFF.